This T cell receptor beta chain came from a study of cytomegalovirus exposure and HLA in healthy donors (dated by TCRdb to about 2017). With regard to the full study: According to a later analysis, the 110 or so validation repertoires were produced on the same platform as the roughly 600 repertoires of the first cohort. High-throughput TCR immunosequencing, statistical association of individual TCRs with disease status, and machine learning were combined to predict cytomegalovirus infection status. A separate validation cohort of approximately 130 different subjects was used in addition to the roughly 670-subject first cohort. The study was designed to test whether signatures of past pathogen exposure could be identified by cataloging public T cell receptors.

Libraries were made using the immunoSEQ multiplex PCR assay. The original pipeline was this. A statistical classification framework was built for diagnosing cytomegalovirus status from the catalog of TCR beta chain sequences. Sourced from immuneACCESS, this table was stored by TCRdb with only in-frame sequences that have V and J called. A share of the clones is absent; for the studies checked, an unresolved V gene accounts for under half, and the remainder has no known explanation. Clonal size and the V and J genes are those of that table, whereas D and trimming came from the DNA. The sample table holds 150,000 or so clones, of which around 89% were seen once. The ten largest clonotypes hold 6.2% of the sample. Regarding this clone: The antigen it binds to is not known. No base-level quality is on record; no much larger clone is a single base apart.

Separate from the approximately 700-subject first cohort, the validation cohort of 90 to 150 subjects was the group to which the donors belonged. Results the study describes overall, beyond this receptor: The validation cohort had no HLA typing available for a later analysis, so co-occurrence within that cohort was assessed over all 130 or so repertoires. The classifier was reported to diagnose cytomegalovirus status with high specificity and sensitivity in both the original and validation cohorts. In vitro tests confirmed that a few of the cytomegalovirus-associated TCR beta chains recognize cytomegalovirus antigens. In a later analysis, TCRs clustered in the first cohort were found to also tend to co-occur in the roughly 120 validation repertoires, with roughly 93% of cluster scores above 0. In the study, about 150 TCR beta chains were listed as associated with cytomegalovirus. Most TCR sequences were seen in very few donors, while some public TCRs were found in many individuals. It was suggested by the authors that the approach could potentially be generalized to other disease states and immunological phenotypes.

The trim is 1 base for V and 2 bases for J, with a gap of 9 bases between the germline ends. CDR1 is given as MGHRA and CDR2 as YSYEKL, both from the germline V gene. Inclusive of the bounding cysteine and phenylalanine, the CDR3 is 15 residues long. CDR3 DNA only is kept here, 45 bases in frame from base 1. This clonotype originated in a woman aged 30 to 39 in good health and CMV-seropositive. The sequenced material came from PBMCs. The rearranged segments are TRBV4-1 and TRBJ1-5, and possibly TRBD1, on 5 matching bases. Read as DNA, the sequence is TGCGCCAGCAGCCAAGGTGACAGTCGCAATCAGCCCCAGCATTTT. It translates as CASSQGDSRNQPQHF.